Following are 25 T cell receptor beta chains from one sample sequenced in a study of T cells after yellow fever vaccination. TCRdb reprocessed the 5' RACE reads with MiXCR, giving one entry per CDR3 protein. Among 620,000 or so distinct CDR3 sequences listed, roughly a sixth were seen once. This specimen consisted of PBMCs, obtained about 5 days after the first yellow fever vaccination. The receptor set was obtained from a man between 18 and 35 years old who received the YFV17D yellow fever vaccine.

The V call is TRBV9, the J call TRBJ2-1; D call uncertain. Germline CDR1 SGDLS, CDR2 YYNGEE. The CDR3 sequence is 13 residues long. Trimming stripped 0 bases from V and 5 bases from J, with 6 bases between. CDR3 amino acids: CASSVVGNNEQFF. The CDR3 region has the DNA TGTGCCAGCAGCGTAGTTGGGAACAATGAGCAGTTCTTC.

This clonotype was seen a handful of times. The chain recombines TRBV5-1 with TRBJ2-4; TRBD2 aligns across 12 bases. Germline V CDR1 and CDR2: SGHRS, YFSETQ. Unmatched junction bases numbered 9, after V lost 2 bases and J lost 0 bases. The CDR3 has 19 residues. CDR3 region: CASSFRGLAGDLAKNIQYF. CDR3 in DNA: TGCGCCAGCAGCTTCAGGGGACTAGCGGGTGACCTAGCCAAAAACATTCAGTACTTC.

V is TRBV4-1 and J is TRBJ2-3; 9 nucleotides line up with TRBD2. V shed 0 bases and J 3 bases; nucleotides not matched to a gene: 7. The CDR3 has 17 amino acids. Germline lookup yields CDR1 MGHRA and CDR2 YSYEKL. CDR3 residues: CASSQDLGGGVTDTQYF. For the CDR3, the DNA is TGCGCCAGCAGCCAAGATCTGGGCGGGGGGGTGACAGATACGCAGTATTTT.

This clonotype was recorded a few times. This rearrangement joins TRBV5-1 to TRBJ1-5; 9 bases match TRBD1. This CDR3 has 15 residues. J lost 6 bases, V lost 0 bases, and 4 bases had no gene match. Germline V gene sequence: CDR1 SGHRS, CDR2 YFSETQ. In DNA, the CDR3 is TGCGCCAGCAGCTTGGAAACAGGGGGCAGTCAGCCCCAGCATTTT. Its translation is CASSLETGGSQPQHF.

A note on this clonotype: This may arise from a read error, as a much more abundant clone is one base away. This rearrangement joins TRBV18 to TRBJ2-3, with D unclear. The CDR3 has 13 residues. CDR1 is KGHSH, CDR2 LQKENI, per germline. Trimming pared 0 bases from V and 4 bases from J, leaving 5 bases between. CDR3 sequence: CASSPPNADTQYF. In nucleotides, the CDR3 is TGTGCCAGCTCACCACCCAACGCAGATACGCAGTATTTT. Full variable domain (rest looked up from reference TRBV18 and TRBJ2-3): NAGVMQNPRHLVRRRGQEARLRCSPMKGHSHVYWYRQLPEEGLKFMVYLQKENIIDESGMPKERFSAEFPKEGPSILRIQQVVRGDSAAYFCASSPPNADTQYFGPGTRLTVL.

The chain has TRBV5-1 and TRBJ2-5; TRBD1 agrees at 7 bases. Germline lookup yields CDR1 SGHRS and CDR2 YFSETQ. Trimming removed 0 bases from V and 5 bases from J; junction bases left unmatched: 7. The CDR3 sequence is 15 residues long. The CDR3 DNA is TGCGCCAGCAGCTTGGGGGACAGCCGTGGGGAGACCCAGTACTTC. Translation: CASSLGDSRGETQYF. The full variable domain, in which reference TRBV5-1 and TRBJ2-5 provide the parts outside the CDR3, is KAGVTQTPRYLIKTRGQQVTLSCSPISGHRSVSWYQQTPGQGLQFLFEYFSETQRNKGNFPGRFSGRQFSNSRSEMNVSTLELGDSALYLCASSLGDSRGETQYFGPGTRLLVL.

The chain recombines TRBV6-2 or TRBV6-3 with TRBJ1-5; D may be TRBD1 (6 bases). This CDR3 has 15 amino acids. The germline CDR1 and CDR2 sequences are MNHEY and SVGEGT. The V end was cut by 5 bases, the J end by 5 bases, with 16 bases between. The CDR3 sequence is CASSSGGRGHQPQHF. The CDR3, as DNA: TGTGCCAGCAGTAGCGGGGGCCGGGGCCATCAGCCCCAGCATTTT.

This clonotype was counted a few times. The chain links TRBV7-2 to TRBJ1-1; 9 positions match TRBD1. The germline gives CDR1 SGHTA, CDR2 FQGNSA. Trimming removed 4 bases from V and 3 bases from J; junction bases left unmatched: 3. This CDR3 has 14 residues. CDR3 sequence (DNA): TGTGCCAGCAGCTATAACAGGGGGCACACTGAAGCTTTCTTT. This codes for CASSYNRGHTEAFF.

The chain recombines TRBV24-1 with TRBJ2-1; 11 nucleotides agree with TRBD1. The CDR3 loop spans 17 amino acids. The J segment lost 3 bases and the V segment lost 4 bases, leaving 7 bases of the junction unmatched. Germline V gene sequence: CDR1 KGHDR, CDR2 SFDVKD. CDR3 DNA: TGTGCCACCAGTGAAACCCCGGGACAGGGGGACTACAATGAGCAGTTCTTC. This sequence encodes CATSETPGQGDYNEQFF.

This clonotype has at least ten counts. J is TRBJ2-7 and V is TRBV7-9, with 10 bases lining up with TRBD1. CDR3 length: 15 amino acids. In germline, CDR1 is SEHNR, CDR2 FQNEAQ (reference sequence). With V trimmed by 1 base and J by 3 bases, 3 bases remained unmatched. CDR3 DNA sequence: TGTGCCAGCAGCTTAGGAGGGACAGGGGACTACGAGCAGTACGTC. Translating it yields CASSLGGTGDYEQYV.

This sequence joins TRBV7-2 and TRBJ2-2; 9 bases map to TRBD1. The germline CDR1 and CDR2 sequences are SGHTA and FQGNSA. The CDR3 covers 15 residues. The J segment lost 7 bases and the V segment lost 5 bases, leaving 8 bases of the junction unmatched. The CDR3 loop is CASSPRQGVRGELFF. CDR3 nucleotide sequence: TGTGCCAGCAGCCCCAGACAGGGGGTTCGCGGGGAGCTGTTTTTT.

This rearrangement joins TRBV28 to TRBJ2-2; 9 bases line up with TRBD1. The J segment lost 5 bases and the V segment lost 3 bases, leaving 4 bases of the junction unmatched. Per germline, CDR1 MDHEN and CDR2 SYDVKM. The CDR3 has 15 amino acids. CDR3 nucleotides: TGTGCCAGCAGTTTGGGGGGACAGGGAACCGGGGAGCTGTTTTTT. The encoded protein is CASSLGGQGTGELFF.

This clonotype was observed a few times. The CDR3 loop reads CASSRIPGQGNSPLHF. The DNA of the CDR3 is TGTGCCAGTAGTAGAATACCGGGACAGGGTAATTCACCCCTCCACTTT. The V call is TRBV19, the J call TRBJ1-6; 9 nucleotides line up with TRBD1. The CDR3 covers 16 residues. The trim removed 4 bases at V and 6 bases at J, leaving 7 bases unmatched. The germline gives CDR1 LNHDA, CDR2 SQIVND (reference sequence). Based on the CDR3 plus reference TRBV19 and TRBJ1-6, the full variable domain is DGGITQSPKYLFRKEGQNVTLSCEQNLNHDAMYWYRQDPGQGLRLIYYSQIVNDFQKGDIAEGYSVSREKKESFPLTVTSAQKNPTAFYLCASSRIPGQGNSPLHFGNGTRLTVT.

V usage is TRBV7-9 and J usage is TRBJ2-3; D perhaps matches TRBD1 (5 bases). V was trimmed by 4 bases and J by 0 bases, leaving 17 bases between them. Germline-derived CDR1 and CDR2 are SEHNR and FQNEAQ (reference sequence). The CDR3 runs to 17 residues. This CDR3 is CASSSGRATVSTDTQYF. The DNA of the CDR3 is TGTGCCAGCAGCTCGGGCAGGGCCACCGTCAGCACAGATACGCAGTATTTT.

This clonotype was recorded a few times. The chain has TRBV10-3 and TRBJ1-4; D may be TRBD1 (5 bases). This CDR3 region has 14 residues. Germline V CDR1 and CDR2: ENHRY, SYGVKD. The ends were cut back, 4 bases at V and 3 bases at J, with 9 bases in the middle. CDR3 nucleotide sequence: TGTGCCATCAGTGCGGAAGGGGCTAATGAAAAACTGTTTTTT. Its translation: CAISAEGANEKLFF.

There are many counts of this clonotype. The rearrangement uses TRBV5-1 and TRBJ1-1; no definite D call. Per the germline V gene, CDR1 is SGHRS and CDR2 is YFSETQ. The CDR3 length is 13 residues. V was trimmed by 3 bases and J by 5 bases, leaving 11 bases between them. The CDR3 DNA reads TGCGCCAGCAGCTATGCAACCGTTACTGAAGCTTTCTTT. Its translation: CASSYATVTEAFF.

The V gene is TRBV5-1, the J gene TRBJ1-1; maybe TRBD1 (5 bases). V dropped 9 bases and J dropped 1 base, with 10 bases sitting between them. The CDR3 length is 12 residues. In germline, CDR1 is SGHRS, CDR2 YFSETQ. This CDR3 reads CATKTENTEAFF. The CDR3 DNA is TGCGCCACCAAGACAGAGAACACTGAAGCTTTCTTT.

CDR3 region: CASSKGTSAADTQYF. For the CDR3, the DNA is TGTGCCAGCAGCAAAGGGACTAGCGCGGCAGATACGCAGTATTTT. This chain connects TRBV5-8 to TRBJ2-3; 10 bases are shared with TRBD2. This CDR3 comprises 15 residues. The germline CDR1 and CDR2 sequences are SGHTS and YDEGEE. Trimming cost V 4 bases and J 4 bases; bases outside gene matches: 6.

In its sample, this clonotype was seen a few times. One junction end disagrees with the germline gene, perhaps due to a read error. The rearrangement links TRBV29-1 to TRBJ1-2, with unresolved D. Germline V gives CDR1 SQVTM, CDR2 ANQGSEA. This CDR3 is built from 12 residues. This chain's CDR3 is CSVEAGKNGYTF. The CDR3 DNA reads TGCAGCGTAGAAGCGGGGAAGAATGGCTACACCTTC.

This clonotype showed up just a few times. The rearrangement links TRBV14 to TRBJ1-1; D not resolved. Germline assignment: CDR1 SGHDN and CDR2 FVKESK. The V end was cut by 0 bases, the J end by 0 bases, with 11 bases between. This CDR3 spans 16 amino acids. CDR3 nucleotide sequence: TGTGCCAGCAGCCAAGATCTCAAGGATCTGAACACTGAAGCTTTCTTT. This translates into CASSQDLKDLNTEAFF.

The rearrangement links TRBV4-3 to TRBJ2-3; the D gene is possibly TRBD1 (6 bases). Trimming pared 0 bases from V and 4 bases from J, leaving 11 bases between. The CDR3 extends over 15 amino acids. Germline CDR1 and CDR2: LGHNA and YSLEER. The DNA for the CDR3 is TGCGCCAGCAGCCAAGAGTCACAGGGTGCAGATACGCAGTATTTT. This sequence encodes CASSQESQGADTQYF.

This clonotype was seen a handful of times. The chain employs TRBV20-1 and TRBJ1-6; D unresolved. This CDR3 comprises 13 residues. V was shortened by 6 bases and J by 10 bases, with 16 bases between the two germline ends. CDR1 is DFQATT and CDR2 is SNEGSKA in the germline V gene (reference sequence). The CDR3 protein is CSALDWDESPLHF. CDR3 coding DNA: TGCAGTGCCTTGGACTGGGATGAATCACCCCTCCACTTT.

This clonotype showed up just a few times. The chain is built from TRBV5-1 and TRBJ2-6; perhaps TRBD2 as D (6 bases). Per the germline V gene, CDR1 is SGHRS and CDR2 is YFSETQ. The CDR3 runs 17 residues. V was shortened by 4 bases and J by 2 bases, with 16 bases between the two germline ends. The CDR3 nucleotides read TGCGCCAGCAGCGGGAACCCAGGGACTGCTGGGGCCAACGTCCTGACTTTC. Residues: CASSGNPGTAGANVLTF.

The genes are TRBV4-1 and TRBJ1-2; D gene ambiguous. This CDR3 region has 14 residues. CDR1 is MGHRA and CDR2 is YSYEKL in the germline V gene. Trimming took 0 bases from V and 8 from J, leaving 13 bases between them. CDR3 bases: TGCGCCAGCAGCCAAGATTTGGGTCTAGGCGGCTACACCTTC. Protein product: CASSQDLGLGGYTF.

This clonotype was found a few times. The chain combines TRBV4-2 with TRBJ2-1; D gene uncertain. Per the germline V gene, CDR1 is LGHNA and CDR2 is YNFKEQ. This CDR3 spans 15 amino acids. The V gene lost 1 base and the J gene lost 3 bases, with 10 bases spanning the gap. The CDR3: CASSQAVEDYNEQFF. The CDR3 nucleotides read TGTGCCAGCAGCCAAGCCGTGGAAGACTACAATGAGCAGTTCTTC.